The 4 T cell receptor beta chains given below trace back to one sample, sequenced in a study of human T cells and chemical hapten exposure. Time point of the sample: patch test 1, 2 weeks after DPC sensitization. The treatment here: therapeutic diphenylcyclopropenone sensitization with weekly scalp DPC. TCRdb called the RACE reads again in MiXCR, with one record for every CDR3 protein. The repertoire holds some 110,000 distinct CDR3 sequences, with 12% as singletons. The sequencing used whole blood, collected in connection with sensitization to the hapten diphenylcyclopropenone (DPC). The receptors here all came from a woman in her 50s with alopecia areata. Some clones in this sample may be carry-over from other donors' samples.

In this sample, this clonotype turned up many times. The junction departs from germline at one end; a sequencing error may be responsible. The chain recombines TRBV24-1 with TRBJ2-2, with D tentatively TRBD1 or TRBD2 (5 bases each). The CDR3 totals 13 residues. CDR1 is KGHDR and CDR2 is SFDVKD in the germline V gene. CDR3 in amino acids: CGTGTANTGELFF. The CDR3 DNA sequence: TGTGGCACCGGGACGGCGAACACCGGGGAGCTGTTTTTT.

This clonotype came up many times. V gene TRBV6-5 combines with J gene TRBJ1-3; 7 nucleotides align to TRBD1. The germline V gene encodes CDR1 MNHEY and CDR2 SVGAGI. There are 15 residues in the CDR3. Trimming removed 4 bases from V and 6 bases from J; junction bases left unmatched: 9. CDR3 coding DNA: TGTGCCAGCAGTTCCCTCAGGGGGAATGAAAACACCATATATTTT. It encodes CASSSLRGNENTIYF.

This clonotype was found many times. This chain uses TRBV4-1 with TRBJ1-1; D unresolved. Germline V gene data show CDR1 as MGHRA and CDR2 as YSYEKL. Trimming took off 4 bases at V and 3 bases at J, with 24 bases between the two ends. This CDR3 spans 18 amino acids. The CDR3 region has the DNA TGCGCCAGCAGCCCCAAGGCAACGGGTTTCTTACCACACACTGAAGCTTTCTTT. Translating gives CASSPKATGFLPHTEAFF.

This clonotype was recorded many times. The genes are TRBV12-3 or TRBV12-4 and TRBJ1-6; a possible D gene is TRBD1 (6 bases). The germline V and J ends were trimmed by 5 bases and 9 bases, with 17 bases remaining between them. The CDR3 is made up of 15 amino acids. The CDR3 sequence: CASSGYGGRSSPLHF. CDR3 DNA sequence: TGTGCCAGCAGTGGGTACGGGGGCCGGAGTTCACCCCTCCACTTT.